This T cell receptor beta chain was sequenced in a study of blood T cell repertoires in COVID-19. At the level of the study: Cohort 3 donors were reported recovered after two negative PCRs, clearance, or symptom resolution. The cDNA or gDNA used as material had been derived from T cells, B-cell-depleted T cells, or PBMCs.

Recruits, aged about 18 to 100 years, lived in about two dozen US areas. Libraries were prepared by immunoSEQ multiplex PCR; TCRdb keeps only in-frame clonotypes and omits some of them. This table holds approximately 200,000 clones, about nine tenths found once. The CDR3 extends over 14 amino acids. Germline CDR1 WNHNN, CDR2 SYGVQD (reference sequence). V shed 8 bases and J 4 bases; nucleotides not matched to a gene: 11. This clone was found once. The sample comprised PBMCs or T cells enriched from blood (not recorded which). V gene TRBV10-1 combines with J gene TRBJ2-7; 7 bases match TRBD1. This TCR came from a man aged 30 to 45 in a cohort exposed to, infected with or recovered from COVID-19 (not recorded which). CDR3 protein: CASGDSVLIYEQYF. DNA of the CDR3: TGCGCCAGCGGGGACAGCGTTCTAATTTACGAGCAGTACTTC.